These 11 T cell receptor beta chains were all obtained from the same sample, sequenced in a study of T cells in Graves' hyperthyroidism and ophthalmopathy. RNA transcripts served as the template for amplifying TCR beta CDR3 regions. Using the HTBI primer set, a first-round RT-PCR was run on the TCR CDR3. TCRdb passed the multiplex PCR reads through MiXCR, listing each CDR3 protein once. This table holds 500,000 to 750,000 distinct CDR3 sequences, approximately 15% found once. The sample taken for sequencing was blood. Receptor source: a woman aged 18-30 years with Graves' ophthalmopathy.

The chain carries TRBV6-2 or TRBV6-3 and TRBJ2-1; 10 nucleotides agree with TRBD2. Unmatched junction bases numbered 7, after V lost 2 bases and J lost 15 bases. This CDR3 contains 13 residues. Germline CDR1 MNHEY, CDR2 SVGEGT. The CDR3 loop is CASSYRVAGGPFF. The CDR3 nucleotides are TGTGCCAGCAGTTACCGGGTAGCGGGAGGTCCGTTCTTC.

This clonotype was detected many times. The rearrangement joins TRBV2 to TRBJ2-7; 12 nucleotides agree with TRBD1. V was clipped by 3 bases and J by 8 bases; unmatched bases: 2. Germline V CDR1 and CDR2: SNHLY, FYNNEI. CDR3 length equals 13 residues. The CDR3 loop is CASSEGQGAKQYF. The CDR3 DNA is TGTGCCAGCAGTGAGGGACAGGGGGCTAAGCAGTACTTC.

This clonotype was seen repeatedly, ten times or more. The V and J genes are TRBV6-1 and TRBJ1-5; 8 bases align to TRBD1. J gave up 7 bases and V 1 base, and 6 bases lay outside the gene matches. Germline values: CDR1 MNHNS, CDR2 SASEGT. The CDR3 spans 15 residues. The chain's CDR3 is CASSEDGQGRQPQHF. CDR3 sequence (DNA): TGTGCCAGCAGTGAAGATGGACAGGGTCGGCAGCCCCAGCATTTT.

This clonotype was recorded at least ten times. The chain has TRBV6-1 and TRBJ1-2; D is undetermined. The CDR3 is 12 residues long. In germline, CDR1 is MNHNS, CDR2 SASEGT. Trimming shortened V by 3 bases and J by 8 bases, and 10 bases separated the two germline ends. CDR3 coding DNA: TGTGCCAGCAGTGATCAGAGTGGAGGCTACACCTTC. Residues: CASSDQSGGYTF.

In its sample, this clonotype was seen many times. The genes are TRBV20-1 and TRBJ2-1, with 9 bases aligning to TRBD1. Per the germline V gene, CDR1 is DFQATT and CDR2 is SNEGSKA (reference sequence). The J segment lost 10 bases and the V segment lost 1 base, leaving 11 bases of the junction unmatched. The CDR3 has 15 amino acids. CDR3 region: CSARAGTGSIYEQFF. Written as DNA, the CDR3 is TGCAGTGCTAGAGCCGGGACAGGGTCCATTTACGAGCAGTTCTTC.

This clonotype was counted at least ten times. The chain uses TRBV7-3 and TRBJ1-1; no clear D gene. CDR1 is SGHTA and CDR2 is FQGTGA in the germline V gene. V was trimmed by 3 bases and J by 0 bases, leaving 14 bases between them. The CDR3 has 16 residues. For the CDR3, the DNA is TGTGCCAGCAGCTTCCGCCCTTTTGGGGTGAACACTGAAGCTTTCTTT. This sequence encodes CASSFRPFGVNTEAFF.

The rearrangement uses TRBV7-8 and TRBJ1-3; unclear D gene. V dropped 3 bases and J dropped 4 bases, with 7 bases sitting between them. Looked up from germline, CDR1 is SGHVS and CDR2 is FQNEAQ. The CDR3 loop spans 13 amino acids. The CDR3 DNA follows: TGTGCCAGCAGCTTCGTGGGGGGAAACACCATATATTTT. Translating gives CASSFVGGNTIYF.

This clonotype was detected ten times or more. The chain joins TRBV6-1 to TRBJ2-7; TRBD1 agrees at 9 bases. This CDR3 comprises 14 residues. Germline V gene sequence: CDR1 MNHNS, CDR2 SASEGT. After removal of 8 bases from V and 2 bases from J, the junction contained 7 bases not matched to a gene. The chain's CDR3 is CASGLDRGAYEQYF. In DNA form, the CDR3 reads TGTGCCAGCGGATTGGACAGGGGTGCCTACGAGCAGTACTTC.

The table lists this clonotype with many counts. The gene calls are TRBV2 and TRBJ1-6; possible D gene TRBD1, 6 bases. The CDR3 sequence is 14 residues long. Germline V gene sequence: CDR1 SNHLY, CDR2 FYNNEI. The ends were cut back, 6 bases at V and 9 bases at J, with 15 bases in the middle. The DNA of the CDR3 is TGTGCCAGCAGACGGACAGAGGCGGTTTCACCCCTCCACTTT. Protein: CASRRTEAVSPLHF.

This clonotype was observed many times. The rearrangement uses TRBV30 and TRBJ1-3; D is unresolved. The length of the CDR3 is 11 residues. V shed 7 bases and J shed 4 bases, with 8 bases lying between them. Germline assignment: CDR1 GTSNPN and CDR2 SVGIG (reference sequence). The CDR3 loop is CASPAGNTIYF. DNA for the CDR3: TGTGCCTCCCCCGCCGGAAACACCATATATTTT.

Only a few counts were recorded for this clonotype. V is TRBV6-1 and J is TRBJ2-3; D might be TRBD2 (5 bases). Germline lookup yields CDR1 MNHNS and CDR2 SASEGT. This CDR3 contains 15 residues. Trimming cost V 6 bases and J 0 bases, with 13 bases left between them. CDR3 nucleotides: TGTGCCAGCAGCCCCAGCGGTCCTAGCACAGATACGCAGTATTTT. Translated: CASSPSGPSTDTQYF.